The 29 T cell receptor beta chains in this list originate from one sample, sequenced in a study of cytomegalovirus exposure and HLA in healthy donors. PCR employed 60 Vbeta and 13 Jbeta primers. Repertoires were generated with immunoSEQ multiplex PCR, while TCRdb's copy carries only in-frame clones and drops some. The data contain approximately 110,000 clones, about 86% of them seen just once; the ten biggest clones take up 2.2%. The sample was PBMCs. These receptors all come from a woman aged 25 to 39 in good health and CMV-seronegative.

This sequence joins TRBV23-1 and TRBJ1-5, with D possibly being TRBD1 (6 bases). Being an ORF, TRBV23-1 has a function that is uncertain. Trimming pared 0 bases from V and 2 bases from J, leaving 17 bases between. CDR3 length: 18 residues. Written as DNA, the CDR3 is TGCGCCAGCAGTCAATCGGGGGGGCAGTGGATTGGCAATCAGCCCCAGCATTTT. Residues: CASSQSGGQWIGNQPQHF.

This clone was detected only a few times. The chain carries TRBV5-1 and TRBJ2-5; D is ambiguous. Germline CDR1 is SGHRS and CDR2 is YFSETQ. This CDR3 spans 14 amino acids. V lost 2 bases and J lost 2, with 10 bases in between. CDR3 sequence reads: CASSLGDTQETQYF. The CDR3 DNA follows: TGCGCCAGCAGCTTAGGTGACACGCAAGAGACCCAGTACTTC.

The rearrangement uses TRBV28 and TRBJ1-2, with 7 bases aligning to TRBD1. The ends lost 6 bases at V and 7 bases at J; junction bases unmatched: 8. The CDR3 length is 13 residues. Germline loops: CDR1 MDHEN, CDR2 SYDVKM. In DNA, the CDR3 is TGTGCCAGCAGGATGAGGGGGCGAGCTGGCTACACCTTC. It encodes CASRMRGRAGYTF.

This clone was observed a few times. This CDR3 is also generated by other DNA sequences in the sample. V is TRBV5-3 and J is TRBJ2-1, with 14 bases lining up with TRBD2. TRBV5-3 is filed as an ORF, its function uncertain. The junction had 12 bases not matched to a gene; V was cut back by 0 bases and J by 4 bases. This CDR3 contains 20 residues. The CDR3 spells CARSLGPGLAGVFPYNEQFF. The DNA of the CDR3 is TGTGCCAGAAGCTTGGGTCCGGGACTAGCGGGAGTGTTCCCTTACAATGAGCAGTTCTTC.

The genes are TRBV2 and TRBJ1-6; D gene ambiguous. CDR1 and CDR2 (germline): SNHLY, FYNNEI. The CDR3 covers 16 residues. Trimming shortened V by 5 bases and J by 7 bases, and 18 bases separated the two germline ends. DNA for the CDR3: TGTGCCAGCAGTACCCTTGTTCGGGAGAAGAATTCACCCCTCCACTTT. Protein sequence: CASSTLVREKNSPLHF.

This chain connects TRBV12-5 to TRBJ2-7; 12 bases are shared with TRBD1. The CDR3 sequence is 15 residues long. V lost 7 bases and J lost 6; bases outside the gene matches: 10. Germline CDR1 LGHNT, CDR2 FRNRAP. CDR3 DNA sequence: TGTGCTAGTGTCCCGTCGGGACAGGGGGCGCGCGAGCAGTACTTC. Residues: CASVPSGQGAREQYF.

The gene calls are TRBV4-1 and TRBJ1-5; 7 nucleotides align to TRBD1. Germline CDR1 MGHRA, CDR2 YSYEKL. This CDR3 comprises 16 residues. With 2 bases clipped from V and 0 bases from J, the junction kept 4 bases outside the gene matches. CDR3 bases: TGCGCCAGCAGCCAACCGGGACAGTCTAGCAATCAGCCCCAGCATTTT. Translation gives CASSQPGQSSNQPQHF.

This chain connects TRBV27 to TRBJ2-6, with 9 bases matching TRBD1. Trimming cost V 8 bases and J 1 base; bases outside gene matches: 9. The CDR3 consists of 17 residues. Germline V gene data show CDR1 as MNHEY and CDR2 as SMNVEV (reference sequence). Written as DNA, the CDR3 is TGTGCCAGCGGAATCCCCGGGACAGGGTCTGGGGCCAACGTCCTGACTTTC. Translating gives CASGIPGTGSGANVLTF.

The rearrangement links TRBV10-2 to TRBJ2-3; D might be TRBD1 (5 bases). From germline, CDR1 is WSHSY and CDR2 SAAADI. V lost 2 bases and J lost 6, with 12 bases in between. The CDR3 loop spans 14 amino acids. CDR3 DNA: TGCGCCAGCAGTGAGAAGGGCCCAGGGGATACGCAGTATTTT. Translated, it gives CASSEKGPGDTQYF.

The chain combines TRBV6-5 with TRBJ1-1, with D unresolved. V lost 3 bases and J lost 6, with 17 bases in between. This CDR3 contains 15 residues. CDR1 and CDR2 from the germline V gene are MNHEY and SVGAGI. The CDR3 region is CASSYSKWTPAEAFF. CDR3 bases: TGTGCCAGCAGTTATTCTAAGTGGACTCCGGCTGAAGCTTTCTTT.

The genes are TRBV5-8 and TRBJ2-5; TRBD1 agrees at 8 bases. This CDR3 contains 14 residues. J gave up 4 bases and V 3 bases, and 5 bases lay outside the gene matches. Germline-derived CDR1 and CDR2 are SGHTS and YDEGEE. The CDR3 DNA follows: TGTGCCAGCAGCTCTCACAGGGGGATAGAGACCCAGTACTTC. This codes for CASSSHRGIETQYF.

The rearrangement links TRBV7-2 to TRBJ2-2; D is undetermined. CDR1 and CDR2 (germline): SGHTA, FQGNSA. The V gene lost 7 bases and the J gene lost 5 bases, with 20 bases spanning the gap. There are 16 residues in the CDR3. DNA of the CDR3: TGTGCCAGCAACGGAAGAGAACGGAGAAGAACCGGGGAGCTGTTTTTT. As protein: CASNGRERRRTGELFF.

The rearrangement uses TRBV29-1 and TRBJ1-1; TRBD1 matches 7 bases. Per germline, CDR1 SQVTM and CDR2 ANQGSEA. This CDR3 is 12 amino acids long. V shed 1 base, J shed 4 bases, and the junction held 0 bases outside the gene matches. CDR3 in DNA: TGCAGCGTTGAAGCAGGGGGCACTGAAGCTTTCTTT. Translated: CSVEAGGTEAFF.

The CDR3 region is CASSLVGEETQYF. CDR3 in DNA: TGTGCCAGCAGCTTGGTGGGAGAAGAGACCCAGTACTTC. The rearrangement uses TRBV5-4 and TRBJ2-5; the D gene is possibly TRBD2 (5 bases). The CDR3 contains 13 residues. V was pared by 0 bases and J by 3 bases, with 6 bases between. Germline V gene lookup returns CDR1 SGHNT and CDR2 YYREEE (reference sequence).

This clone appeared a single time. The chain links TRBV13 to TRBJ2-1, with TRBD1 as a possible D gene (6 bases). V was trimmed by 5 bases and J by 0 bases, leaving 17 bases between them. From germline, CDR1 is PRHDT and CDR2 FYEKMQ (reference sequence). The CDR3 is 17 residues long. The CDR3 DNA is TGTGCCAGCAGCGGGGGCGGTAGGGCTGACTCCTACAATGAGCAGTTCTTC. Amino acid sequence: CASSGGGRADSYNEQFF.

This chain uses TRBV7-9 with TRBJ1-4, with TRBD1 as a possible D gene (5 bases). The CDR3 sequence is 17 residues long. Trimming shortened V by 6 bases and J by 0 bases, and 17 bases separated the two germline ends. CDR1 is SEHNR, CDR2 FQNEAQ, per germline (reference sequence). DNA of the CDR3: TGTGCCAGCAGTTATCCCGACAGAAAAACAACTAATGAAAAACTGTTTTTT. The encoded protein is CASSYPDRKTTNEKLFF.

The rearrangement links TRBV28 to TRBJ2-1, with TRBD2 identical over 9 bases. The V gene's germline CDR1 is MDHEN and CDR2 SYDVKM. The trim removed 6 bases at V and 10 bases at J, leaving 19 bases unmatched. The CDR3 totals 17 residues. This CDR3 is CASSSPGLASPREEQFF. The CDR3 DNA reads TGTGCCAGCAGCTCACCGGGACTAGCATCGCCCCGCGAGGAGCAGTTCTTC.

The CDR3 DNA reads as TGTGCCTGGACGCCTCGGGTGTGGGGCTACACCTTC. Translated: CAWTPRVWGYTF. This chain connects TRBV30 to TRBJ1-2; unclear D gene. Germline-derived CDR1 and CDR2 are GTSNPN and SVGIG (reference sequence). Trimming shortened V by 4 bases and J by 8 bases, and 14 bases separated the two germline ends. The length of the CDR3 is 12 residues.

This chain joins TRBV7-2 and TRBJ2-1; no definite D call. Per germline, CDR1 SGHTA and CDR2 FQGNSA. Deletions cut 5 bases from V and 0 bases from J, with 14 bases between. The CDR3 runs to 16 residues. For the CDR3, the DNA is TGTGCCAGCAGCCCCGCGTCTTCTAGCTCCTACAATGAGCAGTTCTTC. Residues: CASSPASSSSYNEQFF.

The J gene is TRBJ2-6, the V gene TRBV7-2; D gene ambiguous. The CDR3 is made up of 19 amino acids. Trimming stripped 6 bases from V and 4 bases from J, with 25 bases between. CDR1 and CDR2 from the germline V gene are SGHTA and FQGNSA. This CDR3 reads CASREQRGQPSGGANVLTF. The DNA for the CDR3 is TGTGCCAGCAGGGAACAACGTGGGCAGCCCAGTGGGGGGGCCAACGTCCTGACTTTC. Combining the CDR3 with reference TRBV7-2 and TRBJ2-6 gives the whole variable domain GAGVSQSPSNKVTEKGKDVELRCDPISGHTALYWYRQSLGQGLEFLIYFQGNSAPDKSGLPSDRFSAERTGGSVSTLTIQRTQQEDSAVYLCASREQRGQPSGGANVLTFGAGSRLTVL.

This clone was observed a few times. The chain combines TRBV5-4 with TRBJ1-2, with a possible D match to TRBD1 (6 bases). Germline assignment: CDR1 SGHNT and CDR2 YYREEE (reference sequence). V was shortened by 4 bases and J by 7 bases, with 17 bases between the two germline ends. This CDR3 has 14 amino acids. CDR3: CASSPSTGGGGYTF. The CDR3 nucleotides read TGTGCCAGCAGCCCCTCGACAGGCGGCGGTGGCTACACCTTC.

J is TRBJ2-5 and V is TRBV9; 9 nucleotides match TRBD1. The CDR3 is made up of 17 amino acids. Per germline, CDR1 SGDLS and CDR2 YYNGEE. V gave up 2 bases and J gave up 2 bases; unmatched junction bases: 10. DNA of the CDR3: TGTGCCAGCAGCGTTGGCTATACAGGGGGCATTCAAGAGACCCAGTACTTC. Amino acids: CASSVGYTGGIQETQYF.

The rearrangement joins TRBV7-9 to TRBJ1-4, with 8 bases matching TRBD1. V shed 1 base and J 6 bases; nucleotides not matched to a gene: 4. The CDR3 loop spans 15 amino acids. The V gene's germline CDR1 is SEHNR and CDR2 FQNEAQ (reference sequence). Here the CDR3 DNA reads TGTGCCAGCAGCTTAGAGGGACAGGCTGATGAAAAACTGTTTTTT. Its translation: CASSLEGQADEKLFF.

The V gene is TRBV6-5, the J gene TRBJ2-1; a possible D gene is TRBD1 (6 bases). Trimming took off 6 bases at V and 3 bases at J, with 9 bases between the two ends. The CDR3 spans 13 residues. Germline CDR1 and CDR2: MNHEY and SVGAGI. The CDR3 region is CASSPDSYNEQFF. CDR3 coding DNA: TGTGCCAGCAGCCCGGACAGCTACAATGAGCAGTTCTTC.

The chain is built from TRBV7-2 and TRBJ1-5; no clear D gene. Trimming took 5 bases from V and 3 from J, leaving 5 bases between them. Germline values: CDR1 SGHTA, CDR2 FQGNSA. The CDR3 loop spans 12 amino acids. The CDR3 region is CASSLYNQPQHF. Here the CDR3 DNA reads TGTGCCAGCAGCCTTTACAATCAGCCCCAGCATTTT.

This clone showed up just a few times. The chain carries TRBV2 and TRBJ1-1; D gene unclear. The CDR3 sequence is 13 residues long. V was pared by 6 bases and J by 4 bases, with 12 bases between. Germline V gene lookup returns CDR1 SNHLY and CDR2 FYNNEI. The CDR3 sequence is CASSLGVGTEAFF. In nucleotides, the CDR3 is TGTGCCAGCAGCTTGGGAGTGGGCACTGAAGCTTTCTTT.

This clone came up once. V and J are TRBV6-5 and TRBJ1-1; D gene uncertain. This CDR3 region has 15 residues. Germline assignment: CDR1 MNHEY and CDR2 SVGAGI. V lost 5 bases to trimming and J lost 5 bases, with 18 bases between them. The CDR3 loop reads CASSTPSSPWTEAFF. CDR3 bases: TGTGCCAGCAGTACACCATCGTCGCCGTGGACTGAAGCTTTCTTT.

The chain uses TRBV4-1 and TRBJ2-2; 7 positions match TRBD1. Trimming cost V 2 bases and J 6 bases; bases outside gene matches: 9. The CDR3 loop spans 16 amino acids. The germline V gene encodes CDR1 MGHRA and CDR2 YSYEKL. The CDR3 sequence is CASSQPTGMVPGELFF. Here the CDR3 DNA reads TGCGCCAGCAGCCAACCGACAGGGATGGTACCCGGGGAGCTGTTTTTT.

To note about this clone: Mismatch with germline at one junction end may stem from a read error. The chain couples TRBV7-3 to TRBJ2-1; 7 bases are shared with TRBD2. The CDR3 has 16 residues. Germline V gene lookup returns CDR1 SGHTA and CDR2 FQGTGA. CDR3 sequence (DNA): TGTTCCAGCAGCTTAGGCGGCGGGAGCTCCTACAATGAGCAGTTCTTC. Amino acid sequence: CSSSLGGGSSYNEQFF.